This T cell receptor (beta chain) emerged from a study of glioma-infiltrating T cells. Study-wide findings and caveats: CDR3 overlap between tissue and blood was very small. Non-neoplastic patients had below-expected tissue-blood divergence, while all gliomas exceeded expectation.

Germline V gene sequence: CDR1 ENHRY, CDR2 SYGVKD. This CDR3 comprises 13 residues. J was trimmed by 8 bases and V by 0 bases; bases with no gene match: 0. The sample holds a few counts of this clonotype. Its cognate antigen is unknown. Amplification of TCR alpha and beta CDR3 regions from RNA used iRepertoire nested multiplex PCR. Tissue mRNA or PBMC total RNA, roughly 85-450 ng, went into one-step reverse transcription and amplification. TCRdb used MiXCR to reprocess the multiplex PCR reads, holding one entry per CDR3 protein. The sample shows some 130,000 distinct CDR3 sequences, under 30% of them seen only once.

The chain is built from TRBV10-3 and TRBJ1-1; 10 bases align to TRBD1. Specimen: glioma tissue, nonneoplastic brain tissue, or PBMCs (not recorded which). This receptor was obtained from a human donor with low-grade glioma or glioblastoma, undergoing nonglioma brain surgery, or in good health (not recorded which). The CDR3 is CAISESDRGEAFF. In DNA, the CDR3 is TGTGCCATCAGTGAGTCGGACAGGGGGGAAGCTTTCTTT.